This T cell receptor beta chain was captured in a study of glioma-infiltrating T cells. General study points: Tissue and blood shared very few CDR3 sequences. Gliomas, especially low-grade, showed above-expected tissue-blood divergence; non-neoplastic patients showed below.

The table lists this clonotype with many counts. Its target is not known. The CDR3 has 14 residues. V lost 0 bases and J 0 bases, leaving 5 bases between the germline ends. In germline, CDR1 is SEHNR, CDR2 FQNEAQ (reference sequence). The iRepertoire nested amplicon-rescue multiplex PCR amplified TCR alpha and beta CDR3s from RNA. Tissue mRNA or PBMC total RNA, 100-400 ng, went into one-step reverse transcription and amplification. TCRdb called the multiplex PCR reads again in MiXCR, with one record for every CDR3 protein. The table lists fewer than 250,000 distinct CDR3 sequences, more than 30% of them singletons.

The receptor comes from a human donor with low-grade glioma or glioblastoma, undergoing nonglioma brain surgery, or in good health (not recorded which). The rearrangement uses TRBV7-9 and TRBJ1-1; D unresolved. The sequenced sample consisted of glioma tissue, nonneoplastic brain tissue, or PBMCs (not recorded which). Here the CDR3 DNA reads TGTGCCAGCAGCTTAGCCCCAATGAACACTGAAGCTTTCTTT. This sequence encodes CASSLAPMNTEAFF.